The T cell receptor beta chain under discussion was sequenced for a study of blood T cell repertoires in COVID-19. The overall study: Sites across the United States, Italy and Spain contributed samples from acute and convalescent COVID-19. T cells, B-cell-depleted T cells, or PBMCs supplied cDNA or gDNA.

Authors' methods: Amplification of reference gene primers provided the estimated nucleated cell counts. Generated by immunoSEQ multiplex PCR, the TCRdb table keeps only in-frame clones and is missing some. The V and J calls and the clone size are those of that table, but D and trimming were determined from the DNA. Of roughly 180,000 clones in the sample, 75% to 90% are singletons; the top ten hold roughly 8.2%. Looked up from germline, CDR1 is LNHDA and CDR2 is SQIVND (reference sequence). The V gene end was trimmed by 4 bases and the J gene end by 1 base; junction bases not matched to a gene: 5. The CDR3 contains 15 residues.

The sequence came from a woman aged 60 to 75 with acute or convalescent COVID-19. The sequenced sample was peripheral blood. J is TRBJ2-3 and V is TRBV19; TRBD1 matches at 7 bases. The CDR3 sequence: CASSTTGVRTDTQYF. The CDR3 DNA sequence: TGTGCCAGTAGTACCACAGGGGTGCGCACAGATACGCAGTATTTT.